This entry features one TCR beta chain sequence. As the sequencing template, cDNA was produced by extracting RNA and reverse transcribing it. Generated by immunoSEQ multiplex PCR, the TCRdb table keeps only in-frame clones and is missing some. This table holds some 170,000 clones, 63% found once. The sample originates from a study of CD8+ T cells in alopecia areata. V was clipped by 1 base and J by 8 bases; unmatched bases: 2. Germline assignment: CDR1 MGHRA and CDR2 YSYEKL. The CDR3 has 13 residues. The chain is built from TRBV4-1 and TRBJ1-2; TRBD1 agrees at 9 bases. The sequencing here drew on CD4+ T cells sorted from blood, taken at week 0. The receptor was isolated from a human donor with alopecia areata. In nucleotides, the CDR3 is TGCGCCAGCAGCCAAGGGACAGGGGAAGGCTACACCTTC. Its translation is CASSQGTGEGYTF.